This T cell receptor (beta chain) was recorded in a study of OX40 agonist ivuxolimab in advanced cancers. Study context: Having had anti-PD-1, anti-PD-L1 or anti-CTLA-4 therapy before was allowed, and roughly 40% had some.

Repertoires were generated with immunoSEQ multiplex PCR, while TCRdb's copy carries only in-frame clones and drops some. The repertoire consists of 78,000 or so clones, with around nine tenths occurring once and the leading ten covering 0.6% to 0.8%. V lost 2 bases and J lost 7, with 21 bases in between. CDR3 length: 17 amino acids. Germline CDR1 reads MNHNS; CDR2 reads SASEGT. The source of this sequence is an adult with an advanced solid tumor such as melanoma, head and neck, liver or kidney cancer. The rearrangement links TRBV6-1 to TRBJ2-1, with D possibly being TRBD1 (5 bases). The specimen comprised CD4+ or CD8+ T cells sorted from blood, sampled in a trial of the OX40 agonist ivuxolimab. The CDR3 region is CASSENGWAGLGNEQFF. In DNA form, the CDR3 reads TGTGCCAGCAGTGAAAACGGGTGGGCAGGGCTGGGGAATGAGCAGTTCTTC.